The 17 T cell receptor beta chains below were found in one sample sequenced in a study of T cells in Graves' hyperthyroidism and ophthalmopathy. What was amplified from RNA transcripts were TCR beta CDR3 regions. First-round RT-PCR of the TCR CDR3 relied on the HTBI primer set. TCRdb fed the multiplex PCR reads into MiXCR, producing one record per CDR3 protein. This sample has hundreds of thousands of distinct CDR3 sequences; about 45% occur once, and the top ten carry under 8%. The sequenced sample was peripheral blood or thyroid tissue (not recorded which). These TCRs come from an adult man with Graves' disease, either hyperthyroidism or ophthalmopathy (not recorded which).

Details on this clonotype: Without the conserved terminal phenylalanine or tryptophan, this CDR3 likely stems from a read error. The rearrangement uses TRBV2 and TRBJ1-1; D is uncertain. CDR1 SNHLY and CDR2 FYNNEI come from the germline V gene. Trimming took 4 bases from V and 6 from J, leaving 15 bases between them. This CDR3 comprises 14 residues. In DNA, the CDR3 is TGTGCCAGCAGTGTCCGAGGGTCTTCGGCTGAAGCTTTCCTT. The encoded protein is CASSVRGSSAEAFL.

This rearrangement joins TRBV12-3 or TRBV12-4 to TRBJ2-7; TRBD1 matches at 7 bases. This CDR3 has 14 amino acids. J was trimmed by 1 base and V by 5 bases; bases with no gene match: 5. CDR3 coding DNA: TGTGCCAGCAGTAACCCGGGACAGTCCTACGAGCAGTACTTC. It translates to CASSNPGQSYEQYF.

The table lists this clonotype with many counts. This chain connects TRBV10-3 to TRBJ2-7; TRBD1 agrees at 8 bases. Germline CDR1 is ENHRY and CDR2 is SYGVKD. The ends lost 5 bases at V and 2 bases at J; junction bases unmatched: 8. The CDR3 runs 15 residues. The CDR3 bases are TGTGCCATCAGTCTAAAGCCGGGACAGGCCTACGAGCAGTACTTC. Protein sequence: CAISLKPGQAYEQYF.

This clonotype was observed at least ten times. The genes are TRBV2 and TRBJ2-6; possible D gene TRBD1, 6 bases. Germline CDR1 SNHLY, CDR2 FYNNEI. The V end was cut by 8 bases, the J end by 1 base, with 15 bases between. CDR3 length: 16 amino acids. CDR3 sequence: CASRKETGSGANVLTF. The CDR3 DNA follows: TGTGCCAGCCGCAAGGAAACAGGGTCTGGGGCCAACGTCCTGACTTTC.

This clonotype was found a few times. The CDR3 region has the DNA TGTGCCAGCAGATCTCCGGGACAGGGGGTTTACGAGCAGTACTTC. This encodes CASRSPGQGVYEQYF. This chain links TRBV27 with TRBJ2-7, with 11 bases identical to TRBD1. V gave up 6 bases and J gave up 4 bases; unmatched junction bases: 8. CDR1 and CDR2 from the germline V gene are MNHEY and SMNVEV (reference sequence). The CDR3 totals 15 residues.

The V gene is TRBV5-1, the J gene TRBJ2-2; 7 bases match TRBD2. V dropped 0 bases and J dropped 3; count of bases not matched to a gene: 5. CDR3 size: 16 residues. Germline CDR1 is SGHRS and CDR2 is YFSETQ. This CDR3 is CASSLVPGGDTGELFF. In nucleotides, the CDR3 is TGCGCCAGCAGCTTGGTTCCGGGAGGTGACACCGGGGAGCTGTTTTTT.

In this sample, this clonotype turned up a few times. The chain carries TRBV7-9 and TRBJ1-1; no firm D call. Between the trimmed V and J ends, which lost 1 base and 6 bases, there was a span of 9 bases. Germline V CDR1 and CDR2: SEHNR, FQNEAQ (reference sequence). This CDR3 region has 13 residues. This CDR3 reads CASSLGVWAEAFF. The CDR3 region has the DNA TGTGCCAGCAGCTTAGGGGTTTGGGCTGAAGCTTTCTTT.

This clonotype was seen a few times. CDR3 region: CASISAANTEAFF. The CDR3 bases are TGTGCCAGCATCTCAGCGGCGAACACTGAAGCTTTCTTT. V is TRBV12-3 or TRBV12-4 and J is TRBJ1-1; no firm D call. The CDR3 runs 13 residues. V gave up 7 bases and J gave up 1 base, with 10 bases separating them.

This clonotype was counted between two and nine times. This chain uses TRBV20-1 with TRBJ1-6; D possibly corresponds to TRBD1 (6 bases). This CDR3 is built from 15 residues. Germline assignment: CDR1 DFQATT and CDR2 SNEGSKA (reference sequence). V shed 2 bases and J shed 0 bases, with 8 bases lying between them. The CDR3 DNA is TGCAGTGCTAGACAGGGGAGCTCCTATAATTCACCCCTCCACTTT. Translation gives CSARQGSSYNSPLHF.

The table lists this clonotype with many counts. This chain links TRBV2 with TRBJ2-5; D not certain. There are 10 residues in the CDR3. CDR1 SNHLY and CDR2 FYNNEI come from the germline V gene. V lost 6 bases and J 5 bases, leaving 4 bases between the germline ends. As DNA, the CDR3 is TGTGCCAGCAGGGGGGAGACCCAGTACTTC. Encoded protein: CASRGETQYF.

Details on this clonotype: The germline gene is not matched at one end of the junction; a read error may be the cause. The rearrangement joins TRBV7-6 to TRBJ2-2, with a possible D match to TRBD2 (6 bases). CDR3 length equals 15 residues. Germline-derived CDR1 and CDR2 are SGHVS and FNYEAQ. CDR3 protein: CASSLVGGSTGELFF. The CDR3 nucleotides are TGCGCCAGCAGCCTTGTCGGGGGTTCCACCGGGGAGCTGTTTTTT.

This clonotype has a count of ten or more. The rearrangement uses TRBV5-1 and TRBJ1-1, with unresolved D. V was cut by 1 base and J by 5 bases, with 12 bases left in between. This CDR3 spans 14 amino acids. The V gene's germline CDR1 is SGHRS and CDR2 YFSETQ. CDR3 loop: CASSLLVSTTEAFF. The CDR3 region has the DNA TGCGCCAGCAGCTTGCTGGTGTCGACGACTGAAGCTTTCTTT.

This clonotype was observed a few times. The chain carries TRBV5-4 and TRBJ1-1, with 9 bases that match TRBD1. CDR1 is SGHNT, CDR2 YYREEE, per germline (reference sequence). Trimming took 4 bases from V and 1 from J; bases not matched to a gene: 8. The CDR3 is 16 residues long. This CDR3 reads CASSPPGTGKNTEAFF. The DNA for the CDR3 is TGTGCCAGCAGCCCCCCAGGGACAGGGAAGAACACTGAAGCTTTCTTT.

This clonotype was seen only a few times. CDR3 sequence: CASSYVALDSYEQYF. DNA for the CDR3: TGTGCCAGCAGTTACGTCGCCCTCGACTCCTACGAGCAGTACTTC. The V gene is TRBV2, the J gene TRBJ2-7; unclear D gene. The CDR3 is 15 amino acids. CDR1 and CDR2 (germline): SNHLY, FYNNEI. The V end lost 5 bases, the J end lost 0 bases, and 14 bases lay between the germline ends. Full variable domain (remainder filled in from reference TRBV2 and TRBJ2-7): EPEVTQTPSHQVTQMGQEVILRCVPISNHLYFYWYRQILGQKVEFLVSFYNNEISEKSEIFDDQFSVERPDGSNFTLKIRSTKLEDSAMYFCASSYVALDSYEQYFGPGTRLTVT.

With regard to this clonotype: A much larger clone lies a single base off, so this may be a read error. The V gene is TRBV7-9, the J gene TRBJ1-1; TRBD1 might be the D (5 bases). Trimming pared 4 bases from V and 4 bases from J, leaving 13 bases between. Germline loops: CDR1 SEHNR, CDR2 FQNEAQ (reference sequence). CDR3 size: 14 residues. The CDR3 DNA follows: TGTGCCAGCAGCTCCGTTAAGAGGGGCACTGAAGCTTTCTTT. It encodes CASSSVKRGTEAFF. The whole variable domain, remainder taken from reference TRBV7-9 and TRBJ1-1, is DTGVSQNPRHKITKRGQNVTFRCDPISEHNRLYWYRQTLGQGPEFLTYFQNEAQLEKSRLLSDRFSAERPKGSFSTLEIQRTEQGDSAMYLCASSSVKRGTEAFFGQGTRLTVV.

The chain links TRBV11-1 to TRBJ1-2, with TRBD1 matching over 7 bases. Losses at the gene ends were 0 bases for V and 3 bases for J; bases not matched to a gene: 13. Germline CDR1 and CDR2: SGHAT and FQDESV (reference sequence). The CDR3 loop spans 18 amino acids. CDR3 coding DNA: TGTGCCAGCAGCTTAGCCCCGACAGGGACCCTAGCGTACTATGGCTACACCTTC. Translation: CASSLAPTGTLAYYGYTF.

The CDR3 loop reads CSAGALGRAYEQYF. The DNA for the CDR3 is TGCAGTGCTGGAGCGCTCGGGAGGGCCTACGAGCAGTACTTC. V usage is TRBV20-1 and J usage is TRBJ2-7, with TRBD2 matching over 8 bases. The trim removed 5 bases at V and 2 bases at J, leaving 8 bases unmatched. CDR3 length: 14 amino acids. The germline V gene encodes CDR1 DFQATT and CDR2 SNEGSKA (reference sequence).